Presented here are 30 T cell receptor beta chains from one specimen sequenced in a study of HIV-infected patients and healthy controls. Alpha and beta constant-region primers primed reverse transcription of approximately 460 ng RNA. Each of the alpha and beta chains got its own library through chain-specific third strand synthesis with indices. One entry per CDR3 protein, called by TCRdb with MiXCR from the 5' RACE reads. Altogether about 6,000 distinct CDR3 sequences are present, around 9.6% being singletons, with the ten largest covering around an eighth. Whole blood was used without fractionation, so all unsorted peripheral T cells were included. The material sequenced was blood, taken before antiretroviral therapy. The source of these receptors is an adult with HIV infection.

This clonotype has only a few counts. The rearrangement joins TRBV3-1 to TRBJ1-4, with 8 nucleotides matching TRBD1. Germline CDR1 is LGHDT and CDR2 is YNNKEL (reference sequence). Trimming removed 4 bases from V and 2 bases from J; junction bases left unmatched: 6. The CDR3 covers 16 residues. The CDR3 region has the DNA TGTGCCAGCAGCCGCGGACAGGGCGGCACTAATGAAAAACTGTTTTTT. Its translation: CASSRGQGGTNEKLFF.

At least ten counts were recorded for this clonotype. This chain joins TRBV7-9 and TRBJ1-5; D gene unclear. Germline CDR1 reads SEHNR; CDR2 reads FQNEAQ (reference sequence). This CDR3 has 13 residues. V dropped 1 base and J dropped 3 bases, with 4 bases sitting between them. Written as DNA, the CDR3 is TGTGCCAGCAGCTTAGTCAACAATCAGCCCCAGCATTTT. It is translated as CASSLVNNQPQHF.

This clonotype was counted between two and nine times. This rearrangement joins TRBV27 to TRBJ1-1; D unclear. The CDR3 has 14 residues. V was trimmed by 6 bases and J by 4 bases, leaving 15 bases between them. Germline assignment: CDR1 MNHEY and CDR2 SMNVEV (reference sequence). CDR3 sequence reads: CASSQGLWGTEAFF. CDR3 DNA sequence: TGTGCCAGCAGCCAAGGTCTCTGGGGCACTGAAGCTTTCTTT.

CDR3 in amino acids: CASSLVVGTGGGEQYF. Written as DNA, the CDR3 is TGTGCCAGCAGTTTAGTTGTTGGGACAGGGGGCGGCGAGCAGTACTTC. The V gene is TRBV12-3 or TRBV12-4, the J gene TRBJ2-7; TRBD1 agrees at 12 bases. CDR3 size: 16 residues. After removal of 1 base from V and 6 bases from J, the junction contained 7 bases not matched to a gene.

This clonotype is termed medium-sized. The chain combines TRBV14 with TRBJ1-3, with D unclear. The CDR3 loop spans 17 amino acids. Trimming pared 4 bases from V and 0 bases from J, leaving 16 bases between. Germline CDR1 SGHDN, CDR2 FVKESK. Here the CDR3 DNA reads TGTGCCAGCAGCCCAAGACCCTTACCCACCTCTGGAAACACCATATATTTT. Translating gives CASSPRPLPTSGNTIYF.

This clonotype was picked up many times. The chain carries TRBV6-6 and TRBJ2-3; tentative D call: TRBD1 (6 bases). The CDR3 contains 14 residues. Germline CDR1 is MNHNY and CDR2 is SVGAGI (reference sequence). V gave up 3 bases and J gave up 1 base, with 8 bases separating them. CDR3 loop: CASSYYRGTDTQYF. CDR3 coding DNA: TGTGCCAGCAGTTATTACAGGGGCACAGATACGCAGTATTTT.

This clonotype was counted ten times or more. The J gene is TRBJ1-4, the V gene TRBV7-9, with D unclear. This CDR3 is built from 14 residues. Germline assignment: CDR1 SEHNR and CDR2 FQNEAQ (reference sequence). With 5 bases removed from V and 7 bases from J, the gap between germline ends came to 14 bases. CDR3 DNA sequence: TGTGCCAGCAGCCCGGGCCTCGAGGGTGAAAAACTGTTTTTT. Protein: CASSPGLEGEKLFF.

This clonotype was observed many times. J is TRBJ2-2 and V is TRBV6-5; the match to TRBD2 covers 9 bases. J lost 8 bases, V lost 6 bases, and 10 bases had no gene match. There are 15 residues in the CDR3. The germline V gene has CDR1 MNHEY and CDR2 SVGAGI. CDR3 sequence reads: CASSRGLARRGELFF. For the CDR3, the DNA is TGTGCCAGCAGCCGGGGACTAGCCCGGAGGGGGGAGCTGTTTTTT.

This clonotype is medium-sized (0.01 to 0.1%) within its sample. The rearrangement uses TRBV6-6 and TRBJ2-3; D not certain. V was clipped by 4 bases and J by 1 base, with 9 bases between them. Germline assignment: CDR1 MNHNY and CDR2 SVGAGI (reference sequence). There are 14 residues in the CDR3. The chain's CDR3 is CASSFQSRTDTQYF. For the CDR3, the DNA is TGTGCCAGCAGTTTCCAGTCCCGCACAGATACGCAGTATTTT.

This clonotype is deemed medium-sized. V gene TRBV11-1 combines with J gene TRBJ1-3; a possible D gene is TRBD1 (5 bases). Germline V CDR1 and CDR2: SGHAT, FQDESV (reference sequence). V lost 8 bases to trimming and J lost 10 bases, with 18 bases between them. The CDR3 covers 13 residues. CDR3 sequence reads: CASAPGQSLTIYF. The CDR3 DNA follows: TGTGCCAGCGCCCCGGGGCAGAGCCTAACCATATATTTT.

This clonotype occurred many times. This rearrangement joins TRBV6-5 to TRBJ2-7; D might be TRBD1 (5 bases). The CDR3 sequence is 14 residues long. The V end was cut by 2 bases, the J end by 3 bases, with 11 bases between. Per germline, CDR1 MNHEY and CDR2 SVGAGI. The CDR3 spells CASSYKSRVYEQYF. The CDR3 nucleotides are TGTGCCAGCAGTTACAAGAGCAGGGTCTACGAGCAGTACTTC.

This clonotype was detected many times. This sequence joins TRBV10-3 and TRBJ1-2; 7 bases are shared with TRBD1. The CDR3 totals 14 residues. Germline V gene sequence: CDR1 ENHRY, CDR2 SYGVKD. Losses at the gene ends were 6 bases for V and 1 base for J; bases not matched to a gene: 5. CDR3 sequence (DNA): TGTGCCATCAGCCAGGGGGGGAGTAACTATGGCTACACCTTC. Translation: CAISQGGSNYGYTF.

This clonotype was found a few times. The chain employs TRBV5-4 and TRBJ2-1, with TRBD2 identical over 11 bases. The CDR3 sequence is 17 residues long. V shed 4 bases and J 5 bases; nucleotides not matched to a gene: 11. Germline V lookup: CDR1 SGHNT, CDR2 YYREEE (reference sequence). This CDR3 reads CASSAGPGLAENNEQFF. In DNA form, the CDR3 reads TGTGCCAGCAGCGCAGGACCGGGACTAGCGGAGAACAATGAGCAGTTCTTC.

This clonotype has ten or more counts. The chain combines TRBV5-5 with TRBJ2-3; D assignment may be TRBD1 or TRBD2 (5 bases each). V lost 6 bases and J lost 3, with 17 bases in between. This CDR3 contains 15 residues. Germline V lookup: CDR1 SGHKS, CDR2 YYEKEE (reference sequence). The CDR3 is CASTLGVGRTDTQYF. The DNA for the CDR3 is TGTGCCAGCACCCTGGGGGTCGGAAGAACAGATACGCAGTATTTT.

The CDR3 coding sequence is TGCGCCAGCAGCCTTATCCGACTAGCGGGGGAGGAGACCCAGTACTTC. This gives the protein CASSLIRLAGEETQYF. This chain joins TRBV5-1 and TRBJ2-5; 12 nucleotides agree with TRBD2. The CDR3 runs to 16 residues. J was trimmed by 5 bases and V by 4 bases; bases with no gene match: 9. Germline CDR1 reads SGHRS; CDR2 reads YFSETQ.

As for this clonotype: The junction differs from germline at one of its ends, possibly a read error. This chain joins TRBV18 and TRBJ1-1, with 9 bases aligning to TRBD1. CDR3 length equals 14 residues. Germline lookup yields CDR1 KGHSH and CDR2 LQKENI. The CDR3 loop reads CAISLTGQGPEAFF. The CDR3 DNA sequence: TGTGCCATCTCACTTACGGGACAGGGCCCTGAAGCTTTCTTT.

This clonotype was counted a few times. The genes are TRBV20-1 and TRBJ2-7; D might be TRBD2 (5 bases). V gave up 3 bases and J gave up 3 bases, with 15 bases separating them. The CDR3 is 14 amino acids. Looked up from germline, CDR1 is DFQATT and CDR2 is SNEGSKA (reference sequence). The CDR3 DNA reads TGCAGTGCTAGCCCCCCGGACTTATACTACGAGCAGTACTTC. It encodes CSASPPDLYYEQYF.

Judged by abundance, this clonotype is medium-sized (0.01 to 0.1%). The chain employs TRBV25-1 and TRBJ2-3; TRBD1 might be the D (5 bases). In germline, CDR1 is MGHDK, CDR2 SYGVNS. CDR3 length: 13 residues. The ends were cut back, 8 bases at V and 8 bases at J, with 17 bases in the middle. CDR3: CASLDRWQGTQYF. CDR3 nucleotide sequence: TGTGCCAGCTTGGACCGGTGGCAGGGTACGCAGTATTTT. The variable domain in full, completed from reference TRBV25-1 and TRBJ2-3, reads EADIYQTPRYLVIGTGKKITLECSQTMGHDKMYWYQQDPGMELHLIHYSYGVNSTEKGDLSSESTVSRIRTEHFPLTLESARPSHTSQYLCASLDRWQGTQYFGPGTRLTVL.

In this sample, this clonotype is medium-sized (0.01 to 0.1%). Here the CDR3 reads CASSADLSNSPLHF. DNA for the CDR3: TGTGCCAGCTCAGCAGACCTGAGCAATTCACCCCTCCACTTT. The rearrangement uses TRBV18 and TRBJ1-6; D ambiguous. This CDR3 comprises 14 residues. V was clipped by 5 bases and J by 7 bases, with 12 bases between them. Germline values: CDR1 KGHSH, CDR2 LQKENI.

The sample holds many counts of this clonotype. The J gene is TRBJ2-3, the V gene TRBV19; 8 nucleotides match TRBD1. CDR1 and CDR2 from the germline V gene are LNHDA and SQIVND (reference sequence). This CDR3 contains 16 residues. After removal of 3 bases from V and 0 bases from J, the junction contained 5 bases not matched to a gene. CDR3 coding DNA: TGTGCCAGTAGTATCAGACAGGGGACCAGCACAGATACGCAGTATTTT. Translated, it gives CASSIRQGTSTDTQYF. Together with reference TRBV19 and TRBJ2-3, the CDR3 gives the full variable domain: DGGITQSPKYLFRKEGQNVTLSCEQNLNHDAMYWYRQDPGQGLRLIYYSQIVNDFQKGDIAEGYSVSREKKESFPLTVTSAQKNPTAFYLCASSIRQGTSTDTQYFGPGTRLTVL.

This clonotype is termed medium-sized. The rearrangement uses TRBV7-8 and TRBJ1-1; D not certain. The CDR3 totals 14 residues. V gave up 5 bases and J gave up 0 bases, with 10 bases separating them. Germline V gene sequence: CDR1 SGHVS, CDR2 FQNEAQ. The CDR3 bases are TGTGCCAGCAGCCCCCGTTGGTTGAACACTGAAGCTTTCTTT. It specifies CASSPRWLNTEAFF.

The chain is built from TRBV7-9 and TRBJ1-1; D gene unclear. The CDR3 totals 12 residues. Trimming shortened V by 3 bases and J by 7 bases, and 9 bases separated the two germline ends. In germline, CDR1 is SEHNR, CDR2 FQNEAQ (reference sequence). The CDR3: CASSFTSDEAFF. CDR3 nucleotide sequence: TGTGCCAGCAGCTTTACCTCAGATGAAGCTTTCTTT.

V and J are TRBV6-1 and TRBJ2-1; 12 positions match TRBD2. CDR1 and CDR2 from the germline V gene are MNHNS and SASEGT. The CDR3 has 14 residues. The V and J ends lost 5 bases and 4 bases, in that order; junction bases with no gene match: 0. The CDR3 loop is CASSLAGGYNEQFF. CDR3 sequence (DNA): TGTGCCAGCAGTCTAGCGGGGGGGTACAATGAGCAGTTCTTC.

By its share, this clonotype is medium-sized (0.01 to 0.1%). This chain connects TRBV20-1 to TRBJ2-5, with 7 bases matching TRBD1. The junction had 13 bases not matched to a gene; V was cut back by 1 base and J by 5 bases. The CDR3 has 16 amino acids. From germline, CDR1 is DFQATT and CDR2 SNEGSKA (reference sequence). CDR3 bases: TGCAGTGCTAGAGGTGTCAGGACAGGCTCCACGGAGACCCAGTACTTC. This codes for CSARGVRTGSTETQYF.

This clonotype is classed as medium-sized. This sequence joins TRBV18 and TRBJ2-5; weak D call: TRBD2 (7 bases). The CDR3 loop spans 15 amino acids. V gave up 6 bases and J gave up 2 bases, with 16 bases separating them. Germline V gene lookup returns CDR1 KGHSH and CDR2 LQKENI. The CDR3 spells CASSTGGLTQETQYF. The CDR3 coding sequence is TGTGCCAGCTCTACCGGGGGGCTGACTCAAGAGACCCAGTACTTC.

Sample share makes this clonotype medium-sized. The gene calls are TRBV6-5 and TRBJ1-1, with 9 bases matching TRBD1. Germline V CDR1 and CDR2: MNHEY, SVGAGI. Losses at the gene ends were 5 bases for V and 2 bases for J; bases not matched to a gene: 6. The CDR3 contains 15 residues. CDR3 nucleotide sequence: TGTGCCAGCAGTGTCCGACAGGGGGTCAACACTGAAGCTTTCTTT. Its protein is CASSVRQGVNTEAFF.

By sample share, this clonotype is medium-sized. The V and J genes are TRBV4-1 and TRBJ2-1; unclear D gene. Germline-derived CDR1 and CDR2 are MGHRA and YSYEKL. With 2 bases removed from V and 10 bases from J, the gap between germline ends came to 9 bases. This CDR3 has 12 amino acids. The CDR3 reads CASSQTNTEQFF. The CDR3 bases are TGCGCCAGCAGCCAAACCAATACGGAGCAGTTCTTC.

The chain carries TRBV5-6 and TRBJ2-4; D uncertain. This CDR3 has 11 residues. With 2 bases removed from V and 7 bases from J, the gap between germline ends came to 4 bases. Germline V gene data show CDR1 as SGHDT and CDR2 as YYEEEE. The CDR3 DNA reads as TGTGCCAGCAGCTTAGGGAACATTCAGTACTTC. Protein product: CASSLGNIQYF.

This clonotype was recorded many times. This chain uses TRBV7-7 with TRBJ2-3; 7 positions agree with TRBD1. The CDR3 has 15 amino acids. Germline loops: CDR1 SSHAT, CDR2 FNYEAQ (reference sequence). Losses at the gene ends were 3 bases for V and 0 bases for J; bases not matched to a gene: 3. This CDR3 is CASSFTGASTDTQYF. The CDR3 nucleotides are TGTGCCAGCAGCTTCACAGGGGCTAGCACAGATACGCAGTATTTT.

This clonotype is judged medium-sized. The chain employs TRBV28 and TRBJ1-4; D remains ambiguous. CDR1 and CDR2 from the germline V gene are MDHEN and SYDVKM. Trimming took 6 bases from V and 2 from J, leaving 4 bases between them. This CDR3 region has 12 residues. The CDR3 sequence: CASRLTNEKLFF. DNA for the CDR3: TGTGCCAGCAGACTCACTAATGAAAAACTGTTTTTT.